This T cell receptor beta chain was captured in a study of PD-1 blockade in classical Hodgkin lymphoma. Regarding the study as a whole: Repertoire differences have undefined causes, possibly disease activity or prior therapy.

A note on this clone: What it binds is not known.

Only in-frame clones appear in the TCRdb table, and some are missing; sequencing was by immunoSEQ multiplex PCR. The sample carries 30,000 to 35,000 clones, under 90% recorded once. The time point: cycle 4 day 1 (C4D1), after less than seven weeks of nivolumab. Relapse after autologous stem cell transplantation occurred in every patient, and brentuximab vedotin exposure varied. Researchers used magnetic negative selection to pull out pure CD4+ T cells from thawed PBMCs. CDR1 and CDR2 from the germline V gene are LNHNV and YYDKDF (reference sequence). This CDR3 is 12 amino acids long. The V end was cut by 8 bases, the J end by 6 bases, with 8 bases between.

This chain connects TRBV15 to TRBJ1-6; D remains ambiguous. The clonotype comes from a human donor with classical Hodgkin lymphoma. The input for sequencing was CD4+ T cells from blood, taken before the fourth cycle of nivolumab. In DNA, the CDR3 is TGTGCCACCCGAACGGCTAATTCACCCCTCCACTTT. Translating gives CATRTANSPLHF. The full variable domain, rest sourced from reference TRBV15 and TRBJ1-6, is DAMVIQNPRYQVTQFGKPVTLSCSQTLNHNVMYWYQQKSSQAPKLLFHYYDKDFNNEADTPDNFQSRRPNTSFCFLDIRSPGLGDTAMYLCATRTANSPLHFGNGTRLTVT.